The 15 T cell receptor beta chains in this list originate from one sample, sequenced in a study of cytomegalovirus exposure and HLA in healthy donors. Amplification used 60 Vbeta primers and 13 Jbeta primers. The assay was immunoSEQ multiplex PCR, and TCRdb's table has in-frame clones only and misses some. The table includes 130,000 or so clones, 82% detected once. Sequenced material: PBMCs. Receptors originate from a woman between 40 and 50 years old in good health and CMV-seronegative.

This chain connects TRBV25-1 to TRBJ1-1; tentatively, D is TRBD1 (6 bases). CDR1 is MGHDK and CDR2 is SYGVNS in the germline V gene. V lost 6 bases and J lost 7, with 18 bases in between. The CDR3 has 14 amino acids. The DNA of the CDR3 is TGTGCCAGCAGCCGGGACACCGGGCCGTATGAAGCTTTCTTT. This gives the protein CASSRDTGPYEAFF.

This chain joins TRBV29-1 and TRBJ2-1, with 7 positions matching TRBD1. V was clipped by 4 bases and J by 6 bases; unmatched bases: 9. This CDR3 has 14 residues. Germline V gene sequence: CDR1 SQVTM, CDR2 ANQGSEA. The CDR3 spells CSVGGRGFGNEQFF. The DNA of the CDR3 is TGCAGCGTTGGGGGCAGGGGGTTCGGCAATGAGCAGTTCTTC.

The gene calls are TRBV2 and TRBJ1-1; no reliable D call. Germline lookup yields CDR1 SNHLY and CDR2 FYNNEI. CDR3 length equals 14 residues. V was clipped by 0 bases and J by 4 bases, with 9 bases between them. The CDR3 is CASSEAMDCTEAFF. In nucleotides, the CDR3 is TGTGCCAGCAGTGAAGCTATGGACTGCACTGAAGCTTTCTTT.

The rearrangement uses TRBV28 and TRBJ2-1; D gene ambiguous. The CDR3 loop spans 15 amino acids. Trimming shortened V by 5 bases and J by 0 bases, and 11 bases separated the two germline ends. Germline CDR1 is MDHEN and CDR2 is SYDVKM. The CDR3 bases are TGTGCCAGCAGTCCCGGTGGCGGCTCCTACAATGAGCAGTTCTTC. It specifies CASSPGGGSYNEQFF. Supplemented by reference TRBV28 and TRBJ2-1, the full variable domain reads DVKVTQSSRYLVKRTGEKVFLECVQDMDHENMFWYRQDPGLGLRLIYFSYDVKMKEKGDIPEGYSVSREKKERFSLILESASTNQTSMYLCASSPGGGSYNEQFFGPGTRLTVL.

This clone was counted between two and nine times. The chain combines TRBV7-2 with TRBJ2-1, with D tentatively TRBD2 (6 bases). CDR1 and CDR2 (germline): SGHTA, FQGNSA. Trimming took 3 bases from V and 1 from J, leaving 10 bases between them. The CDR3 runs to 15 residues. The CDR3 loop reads CASSFESGSYNEQFF. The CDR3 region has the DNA TGTGCCAGCAGCTTTGAAAGCGGGTCCTACAATGAGCAGTTCTTC.

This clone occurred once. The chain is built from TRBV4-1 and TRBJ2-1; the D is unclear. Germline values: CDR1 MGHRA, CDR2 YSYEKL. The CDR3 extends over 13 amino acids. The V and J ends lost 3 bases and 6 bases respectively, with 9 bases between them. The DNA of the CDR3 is TGCGCCAGCAGCCACGTTTCAGGCAATGAGCAGTTCTTC. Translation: CASSHVSGNEQFF.

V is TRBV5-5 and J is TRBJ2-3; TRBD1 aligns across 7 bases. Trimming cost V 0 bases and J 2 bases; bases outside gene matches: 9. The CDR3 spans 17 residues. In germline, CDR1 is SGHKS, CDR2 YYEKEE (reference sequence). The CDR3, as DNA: TGTGCCAGCAGCTTGGGACCAACGACAGGGACCACAGATACGCAGTATTTT. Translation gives CASSLGPTTGTTDTQYF.

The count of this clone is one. The CDR3 here is CASTQQDSRRSNQPQHF. The CDR3 region has the DNA TGTGCCAGCACACAGCAAGACAGCCGAAGGAGCAATCAGCCCCAGCATTTT. V gene TRBV28 combines with J gene TRBJ1-5; weak D call: TRBD1 (5 bases). CDR1 and CDR2 from the germline V gene are MDHEN and SYDVKM. CDR3 length: 17 amino acids. Trimming removed 7 bases at V and 1 base at J, with 20 bases between.

The CDR3 DNA is TGTGCCAGCAGTTTCCGACGGACAGGGGATGGCTACACCTTC. This encodes CASSFRRTGDGYTF. The V and J genes are TRBV27 and TRBJ1-2; 9 bases are shared with TRBD1. The CDR3 consists of 14 residues. Looked up from germline, CDR1 is MNHEY and CDR2 is SMNVEV (reference sequence). J gave up 6 bases and V 3 bases, and 5 bases lay outside the gene matches.

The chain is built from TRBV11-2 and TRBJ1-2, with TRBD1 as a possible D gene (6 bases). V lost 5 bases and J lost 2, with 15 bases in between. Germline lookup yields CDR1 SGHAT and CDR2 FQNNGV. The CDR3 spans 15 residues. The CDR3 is CASSPDRTANYGYTF. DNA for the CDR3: TGTGCCAGCAGCCCGGACAGAACCGCAAACTATGGCTACACCTTC.

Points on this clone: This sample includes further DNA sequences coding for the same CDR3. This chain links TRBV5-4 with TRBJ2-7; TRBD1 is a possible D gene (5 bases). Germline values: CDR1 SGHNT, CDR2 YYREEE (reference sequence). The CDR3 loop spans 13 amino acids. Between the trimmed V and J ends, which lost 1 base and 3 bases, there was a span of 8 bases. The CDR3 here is CASSLPGNYEQYF. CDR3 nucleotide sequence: TGTGCCAGCAGCTTGCCAGGGAACTACGAGCAGTACTTC.

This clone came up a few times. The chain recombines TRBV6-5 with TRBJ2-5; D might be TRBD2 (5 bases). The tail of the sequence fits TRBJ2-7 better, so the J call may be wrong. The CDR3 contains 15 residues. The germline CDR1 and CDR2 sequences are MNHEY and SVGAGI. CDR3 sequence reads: CASNTRGRGAYEQYF. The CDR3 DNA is TGTGCCAGCAATACCCGCGGACGGGGAGCCTACGAGCAGTACTTC.

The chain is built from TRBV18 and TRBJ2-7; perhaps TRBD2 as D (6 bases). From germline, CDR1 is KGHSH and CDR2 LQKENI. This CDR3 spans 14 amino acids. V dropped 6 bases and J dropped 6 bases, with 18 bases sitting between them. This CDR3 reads CASSPTPGEAEQYF. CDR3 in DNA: TGTGCCAGCTCGCCAACTCCCGGGGAGGCCGAGCAGTACTTC.

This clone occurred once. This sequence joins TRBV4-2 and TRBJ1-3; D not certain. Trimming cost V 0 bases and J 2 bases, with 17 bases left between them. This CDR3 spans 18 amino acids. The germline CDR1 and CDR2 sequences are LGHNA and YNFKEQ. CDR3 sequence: CASSQEGLMGRAGNTIYF. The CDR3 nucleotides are TGTGCCAGCAGCCAAGAAGGGTTGATGGGGAGGGCTGGAAACACCATATATTTT.

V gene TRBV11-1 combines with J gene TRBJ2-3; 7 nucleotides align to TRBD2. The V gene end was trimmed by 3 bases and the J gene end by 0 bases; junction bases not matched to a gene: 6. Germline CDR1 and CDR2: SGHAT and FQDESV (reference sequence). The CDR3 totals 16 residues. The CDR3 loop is CASSFLAVSSTDTQYF. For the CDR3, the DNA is TGTGCCAGCAGCTTCCTAGCGGTGTCTAGCACAGATACGCAGTATTTT.